This TCR beta chain was identified in a study of blood T cell repertoires in COVID-19. Germline V lookup: CDR1 KGHSH, CDR2 LQKENI. J gave up 6 bases and V 3 bases, and 11 bases lay outside the gene matches. The CDR3 is 16 amino acids. Per the authors' pipeline: The authors estimated nucleated cell counts from reference gene primer amplification. Profiled with immunoSEQ multiplex PCR; TCRdb holds only in-frame clones, not every one. The D gene and trimming were derived from the DNA, and the V and J assignments and clone size from that table. The sample holds about 220,000 clones, 75% to 90% seen once. The clonotype originates from a young woman in a cohort exposed to, infected with or recovered from COVID-19 (not recorded which). The sequenced sample consisted of PBMCs or T cells enriched from blood (not recorded which). This chain joins TRBV18 and TRBJ2-7; TRBD1 agrees at 10 bases. The CDR3 coding sequence is TGTGCCAGCTCACCCGGACAGGGGGATCGATTGGGCGAGCAGTACTTC. It yields the protein CASSPGQGDRLGEQYF.